Listed below are T cell receptor beta chains from one sample, sequenced in a study of shared clonotypes between healthy human individuals. Repertoires were generated with immunoSEQ multiplex PCR, while TCRdb's copy carries only in-frame clones and drops some. Found here are about 2 million clones, 85% to 95% of them singletons; the top ten hold about 1.1%. What was sequenced was naive CD8+ T cells sorted from blood. The receptors originated from a man between 18 and 29 years old in good health. Both conserved end residues are part of each CDR3. The D gene is left open where the match is weak. A row's size may be missing; if present it is once, few, many or a size class.

CDR3 protein	CDR3 DNA	J gene	D gene	clone size	V gene
CSAETGDGTEAFF	TGCAGCGCTGAGACAGGGGATGGCACTGAAGCTTTCTTT	TRBJ1-1	TRBD1	-	TRBV29-1
CASSFQSDEQYF	TGTGCCAGCAGCTTCCAGTCCGACGAGCAGTACTTC	TRBJ2-7	-	-	TRBV5-6
CASSFSPGDGNQPQHF	TGTGCCAGCAGCTTTTCCCCGGGAGATGGAAATCAGCCCCAGCATTTT	TRBJ1-5	-	-	TRBV7-9
CASSERLAGGPHTGELFF	TGTGCCAGCAGCGAGCGGTTGGCAGGGGGCCCCCACACCGGGGAGCTGTTTTTT	TRBJ2-2	TRBD1	once	TRBV2
CASLPGSRETQYF	TGTGCCAGCCTCCCCGGGTCCCGGGAGACCCAGTACTTC	TRBJ2-5	-	-	TRBV7-9
CASSLGQGIEKLFF	TGTGCCAGCAGCTTGGGACAGGGAATTGAAAAACTGTTTTTT	TRBJ1-4	TRBD1	-	TRBV5-6
CASSVDADFPTLGNTIYF	TGTGCCAGCAGCGTAGATGCGGACTTTCCAACGTTAGGAAACACCATATATTTT	TRBJ1-3	-	-	TRBV9
CASSLEGGLELFF	TGTGCCAGCAGTCTTGAGGGAGGGTTAGAGCTGTTTTTT	TRBJ2-2	TRBD2	-	TRBV6-5
CASSGIYNEQFF	TGTGCCAGCAGCGGGATTTACAATGAGCAGTTCTTC	TRBJ2-1	-	once	TRBV5-6
CASSQRVGGDEQYF	TGCGCCAGCAGCCAACGGGTCGGGGGGGACGAGCAGTACTTC	TRBJ2-7	TRBD2	few	TRBV4-1
CSVDFRDSIWETQYF	TGCAGCGTTGATTTTCGGGACAGCATCTGGGAGACCCAGTACTTC	TRBJ2-5	TRBD1	once	TRBV29-1
CASSVVPTSGGISYNEQFF	TGTGCCAGCAGCGTAGTACCGACTAGCGGGGGAATTTCCTACAATGAGCAGTTCTTC	TRBJ2-1	TRBD2	-	TRBV9
CASNQRGSTEAFF	TGTGCCAGCAACCAAAGAGGGTCCACTGAAGCTTTCTTT	TRBJ1-1	-	-	TRBV11-3
CASSLSGRVRNTEAFF	TGTGCCAGCAGCTTGTCAGGCAGGGTGAGGAACACTGAAGCTTTCTTT	TRBJ1-1	-	-	TRBV5-6
CASTQGGYGYTF	TGTGCCAGCACGCAGGGAGGCTATGGCTACACCTTC	TRBJ1-2	-	-	TRBV28
CASSLIPTGFHGYTF	TGTGCCAGCAGCTTAATCCCAACAGGGTTTCATGGCTACACCTTC	TRBJ1-2	-	few	TRBV7-9
CASSARGPYEQYF	TGTGCCAGCAGTGCCCGAGGCCCCTACGAGCAGTACTTC	TRBJ2-7	-	-	TRBV6-1